The following is a T cell receptor beta chain sequence with its context. This table comes from immunoSEQ multiplex PCR, and its TCRdb copy is limited to in-frame clones, with some not included. The top ten hold 5.5% to 7.5% of the sample, which has 390,000 or so clones, around nine tenths seen once. This CDR3 region has 15 residues. V lost 1 base and J lost 0, with 10 bases in between. Germline CDR1 and CDR2: SGHTA and FQGNSA. The data derive from a study of control samples from healthy donors and cancer patients. The receptor was isolated from a man between 35 and 55 years old with head and neck cancer. The chain uses TRBV7-2 and TRBJ2-7; D unresolved. Specimen: PBMCs. The CDR3 coding sequence is TGTGCCAGCAGCTTAGAAGTGTCTCGCTCCTACGAGCAGTACTTC. Its protein product is CASSLEVSRSYEQYF.